This TCR beta chain is from a study of cytomegalovirus exposure and HLA in healthy donors. Study-level points and caveats: Analyses of presence and absence presupposed an approximately uniform sequencing depth across donors. An analysis was carried out later, and it reportedly showed fewer N-insertions in an Asian-associated ancestry cluster than the approximately 700-donor mean.

A single count supports this clone. Its antigen is still unknown. Looked up from germline, CDR1 is GTSNPN and CDR2 is SVGIG (reference sequence). CDR3 length: 14 residues. V trimming: 1 base; J trimming: 7 bases; junction bases outside the gene matches: 4. PCR primers comprised 60 Vbeta and 13 Jbeta primers. The table came from immunoSEQ multiplex PCR; TCRdb's copy has only in-frame clones and leaves some out. In the table there are 200,000 to 250,000 clones, more than 60% of which are singletons. The chain uses TRBV30 and TRBJ2-1, with 10 bases lining up with TRBD2. Sequencing was performed on PBMCs. The TCR comes from a woman aged 55 to 70 in good health and CMV-seropositive. The CDR3: CAWSATSGINEQFF. CDR3 sequence (DNA): TGTGCCTGGAGTGCAACTAGCGGGATTAATGAGCAGTTCTTC.